The clone carrying this TCR beta chain appeared once. This sample is drawn from a study of shared T cell receptors in the human thymus. TCRdb's table, derived via immunoSEQ multiplex PCR, lists solely in-frame clones and lacks some. The sample includes about 380,000 clones, roughly 94% of them seen just once. The sequenced sample consisted of thymocytes. The TCR originated in a human donor.

The CDR3 sequence: CATTKRQGGTGELFF. CDR3 coding DNA: TGTGCCACCACAAAGAGACAGGGCGGCACCGGGGAGCTGTTTTTT. The chain joins TRBV21-1 to TRBJ2-2; TRBD1 is the table's D call and was not checked against the DNA. TRBV21-1 is classified as a pseudogene. This CDR3 has 15 residues.